This TCR beta chain was found in a study of shared clonotypes between healthy human individuals (dated by TCRdb to between 2020 and 2021). Concerning the study at large: Two women and a few men aged 18 to 49 years were included in the cohort. Per donor, three plates each were used for CD4 naive and CD4 memory, two for CD8 naive, and one for CD8 memory. The study deeply sequenced blood TCR repertoires of five healthy adults to estimate repertoire size and the extent of clonotype sharing between individuals. Different laboratories and diverse techniques were used to prepare libraries and sequence TCR repertoires, to increase sequencing depth and limit assay-specific biases. Per donor, leukapheresis produced somewhere between about 0.9 and 9.5 billion PBMCs. Findings and caveats that apply to the study as a whole: Rarefaction of sorted-subset datasets indicated incomplete sequencing despite the large sequencing depth. Higher generation probabilities were observed for clonotypes shared by all four sorted-subset donors than for non-shared clonotypes. Sampling was restricted to blood, and TCR repertoires in tissue are likely to differ from TCR repertoires in blood. Naive subsets generally had larger estimated clonotype richness than memory subsets. Because the study included a small number of donors, the genetic and exposure-history diversity represented was limited. Pairwise subsampling led to the expectation that sequencing depth would affect the degree of clonotype sharing among donors. Around 5% of naive CD4, 3.5% of naive CD8, about 2.5% of memory CD4, and approximately 0.4% of memory CD8 clonotypes were shared across a few donors.

From the cysteine through the phenylalanine, the CDR3 covers 14 amino acids. CDR3 DNA only is kept here, 42 bases in frame from base 1. The germline V gene provides CDR1 ENHRY and CDR2 SYGVKD. Trimming removed 3 bases from V and 5 bases from J, leaving 13 bases between the germline ends. TCR CDR3 regions were amplified from genomic DNA by multiplex PCR using the deep immunoSEQ assay. Genomic DNA extracted from each cell subset was distributed evenly over all wells of several immunoSEQ 96-well plates, and each plate served as one replicate. Each replicate PCR for sorted subsets received 200 ng genomic DNA, equal to 28,000 or so T cell genomes. Purified libraries were measured with a Qubit 3.0 fluorometer, size-checked on a Bioanalyzer 2100, and measured again with the KAPA Library Quantification kit. Every immunoSEQ 96-well plate was sequenced on a dedicated single-read 150-cycle Illumina NextSeq 550 flow cell. On the study's bioinformatics: Because only junctional sequences without quality scores were contained in the immunoSEQ output, filtering matching that applied to full-length reads could not be performed. Sequences were annotated with PyIR, a Python wrapper for IgBLAST v1.9, using IMGT germline references to assign V/J genes and CDR3. Reads were filtered out if the reads had weak V/J assignments (E-value above 1e-6), no CDR3, stop codons, out-of-frame junctions, or ambiguous translated residues. A V3J clonotype was defined by an identical inferred V gene, J gene, and CDR3 amino acid sequence. Percentage overlap between repertoires was calculated by dividing the number of shared unique clonotypes by the size of the smaller repertoire. Three approaches were used to assess repertoire richness: RTK rarefaction, the Chao1 estimator, and Recon v2.1 estimates of unobserved clonotypes. Generation probabilities were computed with OLGA for all TCRbeta clonotypes obtained by the gDNA method from a handful of donors. TCRdb stores this immuneACCESS table with in-frame sequences only. Part of the clones is absent; in the studies checked, under half of the shortfall reflects unresolved V genes, and no reason is known for the rest. V, J and clone size reflect that table, while D and trimming were determined from the DNA. This sample is represented by some 2 million clones; approximately 95% of them were singletons. In total, the top ten clones hold approximately 0.13% of the sample.

Regarding this clone: Its antigen target is currently unknown. Per-base quality was not reported, and no clone a single base away is much larger than it.

The donors were healthy, HIV-negative adults with no recently reported acute infections or vaccinations. Every donor was a Caucasian adult residing in Nashville, Tennessee, USA. CD4+ T cells were enriched by magnetic negative selection; naive cells were then positively selected on CD45RA, and the negative fraction formed the memory subset. Blood was obtained by leukapheresis, after which PBMCs were separated by Ficoll-Histopaque density gradient centrifugation and cryopreserved in liquid nitrogen vapor phase. Purity and quantity of every magnetically sorted T cell population were checked by analytical flow cytometry. From each sorted fraction, genomic DNA was isolated and quantified by UV absorbance on a Nanodrop 2000c.

The specimen sequenced was naive CD4+ T cells sorted from blood. This specimen's cell subset or site label, interpreted: CD45RA+ positively selected. The clonotype comes from a man between 18 and 35 years old in good health. The V and J segments used are TRBV10-3 and TRBJ2-5, and the D gene may be TRBD1, 5 bases matching. Here the CDR3 is given as CAISDSRSGETQYF. The sequenced DNA: TGTGCCATCAGTGATAGCAGATCAGGGGAGACCCAGTACTTC.